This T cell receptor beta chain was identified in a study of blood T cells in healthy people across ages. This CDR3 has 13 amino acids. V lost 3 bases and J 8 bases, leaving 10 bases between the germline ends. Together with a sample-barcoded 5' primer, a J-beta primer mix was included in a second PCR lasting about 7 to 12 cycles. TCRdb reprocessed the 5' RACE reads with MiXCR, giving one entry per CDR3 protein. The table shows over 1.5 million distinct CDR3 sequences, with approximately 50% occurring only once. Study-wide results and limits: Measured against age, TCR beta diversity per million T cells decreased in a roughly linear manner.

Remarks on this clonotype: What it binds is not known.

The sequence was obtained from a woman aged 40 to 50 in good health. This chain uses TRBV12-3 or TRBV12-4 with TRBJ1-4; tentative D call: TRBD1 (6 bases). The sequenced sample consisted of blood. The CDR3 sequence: CASSFRDTEKLFF. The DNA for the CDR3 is TGTGCCAGCAGTTTCCGGGACACCGAAAAACTGTTTTTT.